These 31 T cell receptor beta chains were sequenced from one sample in a study of OX40 agonist ivuxolimab in advanced cancers. The protocol was immunoSEQ multiplex PCR, while the TCRdb copy is restricted to in-frame clones and leaves out a portion. This sample carries roughly 62,000 clones, 70% to 90% of them seen once, and the ten largest clones take approximately 5%. The source was CD4+ or CD8+ T cells sorted from blood, collected in a trial of the OX40 agonist ivuxolimab. These receptors all come from an adult with an advanced solid tumor such as melanoma, head and neck, liver or kidney cancer.

This chain uses TRBV28 with TRBJ2-1, with TRBD2 identical over 7 bases. The junction had 8 bases not matched to a gene; V was cut back by 2 bases and J by 4 bases. From germline, CDR1 is MDHEN and CDR2 SYDVKM. The CDR3 length is 16 residues. The CDR3 reads CASSLRLAASYNEQFF. As DNA, the CDR3 is TGTGCCAGCAGTTTAAGGCTAGCGGCGTCTTACAATGAGCAGTTCTTC. Drawing the rest from reference TRBV28 and TRBJ2-1, the complete variable domain is DVKVTQSSRYLVKRTGEKVFLECVQDMDHENMFWYRQDPGLGLRLIYFSYDVKMKEKGDIPEGYSVSREKKERFSLILESASTNQTSMYLCASSLRLAASYNEQFFGPGTRLTVL.

The chain is built from TRBV4-1 and TRBJ2-7; D gene uncertain. V shed 1 base and J shed 2 bases, with 12 bases lying between them. CDR3 length: 15 amino acids. In germline, CDR1 is MGHRA, CDR2 YSYEKL. This chain's CDR3 is CASSQGPGPAYEQYF. The CDR3 DNA follows: TGCGCCAGCAGCCAAGGGCCAGGACCAGCCTACGAGCAGTACTTC.

The chain has TRBV7-3 and TRBJ2-3, with D hard to call. The germline V gene has CDR1 SGHTA and CDR2 FQGTGA. Trimming took off 0 bases at V and 6 bases at J, with 13 bases between the two ends. The CDR3 has 15 residues. CDR3 sequence: CASSLTWQNGDTQYF. CDR3 DNA sequence: TGTGCCAGCAGCTTAACGTGGCAGAACGGGGATACGCAGTATTTT. Looking up the rest from reference TRBV7-3 and TRBJ2-3 gives the full variable domain: GAGVSQTPSNKVTEKGKYVELRCDPISGHTALYWYRQSLGQGPEFLIYFQGTGAADDSGLPNDRFFAVRPEGSVSTLKIQRTERGDSAVYLCASSLTWQNGDTQYFGPGTRLTVL.

This chain joins TRBV21-1 and TRBJ2-4. TRBV21-1 corresponds to a pseudogene. The CDR3 length is 16 residues. CDR3 sequence reads: CASSSRRLSQRDIQYF. The CDR3 DNA sequence: TGTGCCAGCAGCTCACGCCGGCTGTCACAAAGGGACATTCAGTACTTC.

This chain joins TRBV5-4 and TRBJ2-2; TRBD1 aligns across 9 bases. Trimming removed 2 bases from V and 5 bases from J; junction bases left unmatched: 7. Germline V gene data show CDR1 as SGHNT and CDR2 as YYREEE (reference sequence). The CDR3 has 16 residues. The CDR3 bases are TGTGCCAGCAGCTTAGACAGGGGGAGTATGACCGGGGAGCTGTTTTTT. Its protein is CASSLDRGSMTGELFF.

CDR3 protein: CASSSLVAQTQYF. In nucleotides, the CDR3 is TGTGCCAGCAGCTCCCTCGTGGCGCAGACCCAGTACTTC. V and J are TRBV2 and TRBJ2-5, with D unresolved. The CDR3 runs 13 residues. The germline gives CDR1 SNHLY, CDR2 FYNNEI. V gave up 6 bases and J gave up 6 bases, with 14 bases separating them.

The J gene is TRBJ2-7, the V gene TRBV6-5; the match to TRBD2 covers 7 bases. CDR1 is MNHEY, CDR2 SVGAGI, per germline. The V gene end was trimmed by 6 bases and the J gene end by 1 base; junction bases not matched to a gene: 6. The CDR3 contains 14 residues. The CDR3, as DNA: TGTGCCAGCAGCATGGGGGGGGATTCCTACGAGCAGTACTTC. Amino acid sequence: CASSMGGDSYEQYF.

The CDR3 loop reads CASSSFWTSNYEQYF. CDR3 sequence (DNA): TGTGCCAGCAGTTCCTTTTGGACCTCCAACTACGAGCAGTACTTC. The rearrangement joins TRBV28 to TRBJ2-7; unclear D gene. V lost 4 bases to trimming and J lost 3 bases, with 16 bases between them. CDR1 is MDHEN and CDR2 is SYDVKM in the germline V gene. CDR3 size: 15 residues.

The chain has TRBV6-5 and TRBJ1-1, with TRBD1 identical over 12 bases. Germline V gene data show CDR1 as MNHEY and CDR2 as SVGAGI. J lost 5 bases, V lost 6 bases, and 4 bases had no gene match. The CDR3 loop spans 14 amino acids. The CDR3 here is CASRGTGGHTEAFF. Here the CDR3 DNA reads TGTGCCAGCAGGGGGACAGGGGGCCATACTGAAGCTTTCTTT.

This clone turned up a few times. The rearrangement links TRBV27 to TRBJ2-2; D is unclear. Germline V gene sequence: CDR1 MNHEY, CDR2 SMNVEV (reference sequence). V was cut by 3 bases and J by 4 bases, with 6 bases left in between. The CDR3 loop spans 13 amino acids. The CDR3 loop is CASSLGTTGELFF. For the CDR3, the DNA is TGTGCCAGCAGTTTGGGAACCACCGGGGAGCTGTTTTTT.

The V call is TRBV19, the J call TRBJ2-2; D is undetermined. The ends were cut back, 5 bases at V and 1 base at J, with 11 bases in the middle. The CDR3 length is 15 residues. Germline CDR1 LNHDA, CDR2 SQIVND (reference sequence). The CDR3 is CASSDPPGNTGELFF. DNA of the CDR3: TGTGCCAGTAGTGACCCCCCCGGGAACACCGGGGAGCTGTTTTTT.

The rearrangement joins TRBV28 to TRBJ2-7; tentatively, D is TRBD1 (6 bases). Trimming pared 1 base from V and 5 bases from J, leaving 18 bases between. This CDR3 contains 16 residues. Germline CDR1 and CDR2: MDHEN and SYDVKM. CDR3: CASSLSGRTDRHEQYF. DNA for the CDR3: TGTGCCAGCAGTTTATCCGGACGGACAGATCGCCACGAGCAGTACTTC.

The rearrangement links TRBV10-1 to TRBJ2-3; 12 bases align to TRBD1. Germline loops: CDR1 WNHNN, CDR2 SYGVQD (reference sequence). This CDR3 contains 16 residues. Trimming cost V 4 bases and J 5 bases; bases outside gene matches: 7. For the CDR3, the DNA is TGCGCCAGCAGTGCCCCCGGGGACAGGGGGCAAGATACGCAGTATTTT. Its protein product is CASSAPGDRGQDTQYF.

Written as DNA, the CDR3 is TGTGCCAGCAGCGTCGAACAGGGGTCGGGAAACACCATATATTTT. It codes for CASSVEQGSGNTIYF. The rearrangement uses TRBV9 and TRBJ1-3, with TRBD1 identical over 7 bases. This CDR3 is 15 amino acids long. V lost 2 bases and J lost 4; bases outside the gene matches: 6. Germline lookup yields CDR1 SGDLS and CDR2 YYNGEE.

This clone was seen once. The chain is built from TRBV6-6 and TRBJ2-7, with D perhaps TRBD2 (7 bases). The CDR3 is 14 residues long. CDR1 and CDR2 (germline): MNHNY, SVGAGI (reference sequence). V dropped 5 bases and J dropped 2 bases, with 13 bases sitting between them. CDR3 sequence: CASSGRDTPYEQYF. The CDR3 coding sequence is TGTGCCAGCAGTGGGAGGGACACCCCCTACGAGCAGTACTTC.

The chain couples TRBV5-6 to TRBJ1-4; D possibly corresponds to TRBD1 (5 bases). The CDR3 contains 16 residues. Germline V gives CDR1 SGHDT, CDR2 YYEEEE. Trimming pared 4 bases from V and 2 bases from J, leaving 15 bases between. CDR3 amino acids: CASSPDSGITNEKLFF. The CDR3 DNA reads TGTGCCAGCAGCCCCGACAGTGGGATTACTAATGAAAAACTGTTTTTT.

This clone has just a few counts. The DNA of the CDR3 is TGCGCCAGCAGCCTACAGGGGGAGGGGCGATACAATGAGCAGTTCTTC. Amino acid sequence: CASSLQGEGRYNEQFF. The J gene is TRBJ2-1, the V gene TRBV5-1; D perhaps matches TRBD1 (8 bases). The CDR3 is 16 amino acids. CDR1 and CDR2 (germline): SGHRS, YFSETQ. V lost 4 bases to trimming and J lost 4 bases, with 18 bases between them. The full variable domain, in which reference TRBV5-1 and TRBJ2-1 provide the parts outside the CDR3, is KAGVTQTPRYLIKTRGQQVTLSCSPISGHRSVSWYQQTPGQGLQFLFEYFSETQRNKGNFPGRFSGRQFSNSRSEMNVSTLELGDSALYLCASSLQGEGRYNEQFFGPGTRLTVL.

V usage is TRBV28 and J usage is TRBJ1-1; possible D gene TRBD1, 6 bases. This CDR3 has 17 residues. V shed 2 bases and J shed 2 bases, with 18 bases lying between them. The germline gives CDR1 MDHEN, CDR2 SYDVKM. The CDR3 spells CASSLRSRGGLNTEAFF. The DNA for the CDR3 is TGTGCCAGCAGTTTACGGTCCAGGGGAGGGCTAAACACTGAAGCTTTCTTT.

The V gene is TRBV27, the J gene TRBJ2-7; tentatively, D is TRBD1 or TRBD2 (5 bases each). The CDR3 spans 13 residues. The ends were cut back, 5 bases at V and 3 bases at J, with 11 bases in the middle. The V gene's germline CDR1 is MNHEY and CDR2 SMNVEV (reference sequence). The CDR3 nucleotides are TGTGCCAGCAGTCGTGGGACCAACTACGAGCAGTACTTC. Its translation is CASSRGTNYEQYF.

This sequence joins TRBV5-4 and TRBJ2-1; a possible D gene is TRBD1 (5 bases). V was clipped by 4 bases and J by 4 bases, with 9 bases between them. The germline V gene encodes CDR1 SGHNT and CDR2 YYREEE (reference sequence). This CDR3 contains 13 residues. The CDR3 DNA reads as TGTGCCAGCAGCACAGGATTATACAATGAGCAGTTCTTC. Translated: CASSTGLYNEQFF.

The gene calls are TRBV11-1 and TRBJ1-2; TRBD1 is a possible D gene (5 bases). Germline V gives CDR1 SGHAT, CDR2 FQDESV (reference sequence). This CDR3 is 16 amino acids long. The ends were cut back, 3 bases at V and 4 bases at J, with 18 bases in the middle. CDR3 DNA sequence: TGTGCCAGCAGCTTGGGTAAATGGGGGACTTCCTATGGCTACACCTTC. Translating gives CASSLGKWGTSYGYTF.

V and J are TRBV23-1 and TRBJ2-7, with TRBD1 as a possible D gene (5 bases). TRBV23-1 belongs to the ORF category, with a function that is uncertain. V dropped 2 bases and J dropped 0 bases, with 11 bases sitting between them. The CDR3 is 15 residues long. DNA for the CDR3: TGCGCCAGCAGTCAAGGTTACAGGCGCTCCTACGAGCAGTACTTC. This codes for CASSQGYRRSYEQYF.

The chain recombines TRBV5-1 with TRBJ2-7; 7 bases are shared with TRBD2. The trim removed 0 bases at V and 3 bases at J, leaving 9 bases unmatched. In germline, CDR1 is SGHRS, CDR2 YFSETQ. The CDR3 extends over 16 amino acids. For the CDR3, the DNA is TGCGCCAGCAGCTTGGAGACGGGAGGCCCGGGCTACGAGCAGTACTTC. Its translation: CASSLETGGPGYEQYF.

The chain recombines TRBV5-6 with TRBJ2-2, with unresolved D. There are 14 residues in the CDR3. V lost 2 bases, J lost 1 base, and 6 bases lay in between. Germline V gene data show CDR1 as SGHDT and CDR2 as YYEEEE. The CDR3 region has the DNA TGTGCCAGCAGCTTCGACCAGAACACCGGGGAGCTGTTTTTT. Encoded protein: CASSFDQNTGELFF.

This clone was found once. The genes are TRBV10-2 and TRBJ2-3; 11 bases match TRBD2. Germline CDR1 WSHSY, CDR2 SAAADI. V gave up 5 bases and J gave up 4 bases; unmatched junction bases: 5. The CDR3 contains 15 residues. For the CDR3, the DNA is TGCGCCAGCAGTACACTAGCGGGAGTATCAGATACGCAGTATTTT. Protein product: CASSTLAGVSDTQYF.

The chain joins TRBV4-2 to TRBJ2-1; D not resolved. V gave up 0 bases and J gave up 0 bases, with 12 bases separating them. Germline V gene lookup returns CDR1 LGHNA and CDR2 YNFKEQ. The CDR3 has 17 residues. The CDR3 spells CASSQDDAQSSYNEQFF. CDR3 nucleotide sequence: TGTGCCAGCAGCCAAGATGACGCCCAGAGCTCCTACAATGAGCAGTTCTTC.

This rearrangement joins TRBV27 to TRBJ2-5; D unresolved. The J call may be incorrect, as the DNA end agrees better with TRBJ2-7. This CDR3 region has 16 residues. The germline V gene encodes CDR1 MNHEY and CDR2 SMNVEV (reference sequence). The CDR3 nucleotides are TGTGCCAGCAGTTCCATTTCGGGCCCATTTTTCTACGAGCAGTACTTC. Its protein product is CASSSISGPFFYEQYF.

The rearrangement joins TRBV21-1 to TRBJ2-4; TRBD2, the table's D call, was not compared with the DNA. TRBV21-1 is classified as a pseudogene. CDR3 length equals 18 residues. As DNA, the CDR3 is TGTGCCACCTTATTTCGGGGGGCGCATCGAAACGAAAAGTACATTCAGTACTTC. Translated, it gives CATLFRGAHRNEKYIQYF.

CDR3 residues: CASSSNRGKETQYF. The DNA of the CDR3 is TGTGCCAGCAGCTCTAACAGGGGAAAAGAGACCCAGTACTTC. This sequence joins TRBV5-8 and TRBJ2-5, with TRBD1 identical over 7 bases. Germline CDR1 and CDR2: SGHTS and YDEGEE. The V and J ends lost 3 bases and 3 bases, in that order; junction bases with no gene match: 5. CDR3 length: 14 residues.

The rearrangement links TRBV5-6 to TRBJ2-5; TRBD2 might be the D (6 bases). The end of the DNA fits TRBJ2-7 better, so the J call may be wrong. CDR1 is SGHDT, CDR2 YYEEEE, per germline. CDR3 length: 14 residues. CDR3 residues: CASSLVATGDEQYF. The CDR3 DNA reads TGTGCCAGCAGCTTGGTGGCGACGGGGGACGAGCAGTACTTC.

The rearrangement uses TRBV19 and TRBJ1-5, with D hard to call. Germline assignment: CDR1 LNHDA and CDR2 SQIVND (reference sequence). The length of the CDR3 is 14 residues. The V end was cut by 7 bases, the J end by 5 bases, with 15 bases between. CDR3 nucleotides: TGTGCCAGTACCCCGGACGCATATTATCAGCCCCAGCATTTT. It translates to CASTPDAYYQPQHF.